The 24 T cell receptor beta chains below come from one sample, sequenced in a study of cytomegalovirus exposure and HLA in healthy donors. Primers: 60 Vbeta forward and 13 Jbeta reverse. Method: immunoSEQ multiplex PCR; TCRdb's copy keeps in-frame clones and lacks some. The sample comprises approximately 190,000 clones, roughly 76% of which are singletons, and 6.3% rests with the top ten. Sequencing used PBMCs. The receptors derive from a man aged 35-49 years in good health and CMV-seropositive.

The chain uses TRBV10-3 and TRBJ2-3, with D unclear. The CDR3 covers 15 residues. V lost 9 bases to trimming and J lost 1 base, with 17 bases between them. Germline V lookup: CDR1 ENHRY, CDR2 SYGVKD. CDR3 DNA: TGTGCCATAGCGCCCCCCGGTTTCGGCACAGATACGCAGTATTTT. Residues: CAIAPPGFGTDTQYF.

This clone was detected a few times. The chain uses TRBV2 and TRBJ2-5, with 10 bases lining up with TRBD2. The last part of the DNA fits TRBJ2-7 better; the J call may be wrong. Germline CDR1 reads SNHLY; CDR2 reads FYNNEI. This CDR3 has 13 amino acids. The CDR3: CASTSGISYEQYF. In DNA, the CDR3 is TGTGCCAGTACTAGCGGGATCTCCTACGAGCAGTACTTC.

This clone turned up a few times. This chain's CDR3 is CASSRLAGGHGELFF. Here the CDR3 DNA reads TGTGCCAGCAGCCGACTAGCGGGGGGCCACGGGGAGCTGTTTTTT. V and J are TRBV6-5 and TRBJ2-2, with 13 bases identical to TRBD2. This CDR3 region has 15 residues. CDR1 is MNHEY, CDR2 SVGAGI, per germline. With 6 bases clipped from V and 7 bases from J, the junction kept 5 bases outside the gene matches.

V is TRBV9 and J is TRBJ2-2, with TRBD2 identical over 8 bases. Germline V lookup: CDR1 SGDLS, CDR2 YYNGEE. The junction had 4 bases not matched to a gene; V was cut back by 0 bases and J by 0 bases. There are 17 residues in the CDR3. CDR3 loop: CASSVGRGEANTGELFF. The CDR3 bases are TGTGCCAGCAGCGTAGGGCGGGGGGAAGCGAACACCGGGGAGCTGTTTTTT.

The chain uses TRBV25-1 and TRBJ1-2; 8 bases are shared with TRBD1. The length of the CDR3 is 12 residues. Germline-derived CDR1 and CDR2 are MGHDK and SYGVNS. Trimming cost V 4 bases and J 6 bases; bases outside gene matches: 1. CDR3 coding DNA: TGTGCCAGCAGTGCAGGGGGCGATGGCTACACCTTC. The encoded protein is CASSAGGDGYTF.

V gene TRBV10-3 combines with J gene TRBJ2-7; 7 nucleotides match TRBD1. The V gene end was trimmed by 4 bases and the J gene end by 3 bases; junction bases not matched to a gene: 6. Germline CDR1 is ENHRY and CDR2 is SYGVKD. This CDR3 region has 14 residues. The CDR3 protein is CAISGSTGRYEQYF. The CDR3 DNA is TGTGCCATCAGTGGATCGACAGGGCGCTACGAGCAGTACTTC.

This chain uses TRBV5-1 with TRBJ2-7, with 7 bases aligning to TRBD1. The J segment lost 3 bases and the V segment lost 4 bases, leaving 7 bases of the junction unmatched. The germline V gene encodes CDR1 SGHRS and CDR2 YFSETQ. The CDR3 is made up of 14 amino acids. CDR3 bases: TGCGCCAGCAGCGAACGACAGGGTTACTACGAGCAGTACTTC. It encodes CASSERQGYYEQYF.

The chain couples TRBV19 to TRBJ2-1; 11 bases fit TRBD2. This CDR3 has 15 amino acids. Per germline, CDR1 LNHDA and CDR2 SQIVND (reference sequence). V was clipped by 7 bases and J by 2 bases; unmatched bases: 4. The CDR3 bases are TGTGCCAGTACCCAACTAGCGGGGGCCTACAATGAGCAGTTCTTC. It translates to CASTQLAGAYNEQFF.

The V gene is TRBV28, the J gene TRBJ2-3; D is uncertain. The length of the CDR3 is 14 residues. V dropped 6 bases and J dropped 2 bases, with 12 bases sitting between them. The V gene's germline CDR1 is MDHEN and CDR2 SYDVKM. The CDR3 bases are TGTGCCAGCAGGTCTACAGCTTACACAGATACGCAGTATTTT. Its protein is CASRSTAYTDTQYF.

Worth noting for this clone: No conserved phenylalanine or tryptophan ends this CDR3, so it is likely a read error. It is unclear where the CDR3 begins or ends on the DNA, so no DNA is shown, and the CDR3 is as TCRdb lists it. The rearrangement joins TRBV1 to TRBJ2-3; TRBD2, the table's D call, was not compared with the DNA. TRBV1 is recorded as a pseudogene. Ends included, the CDR3 has 17 residues. CDR3 in amino acids: CTSSPDLSGPSTDTQYS.

The chain is built from TRBV6-6 and TRBJ1-4; 9 positions agree with TRBD1. Per the germline V gene, CDR1 is MNHNY and CDR2 is SVGAGI (reference sequence). V lost 4 bases, J lost 10 bases, and 10 bases stayed unmatched. This CDR3 has 15 amino acids. The CDR3, as DNA: TGTGCCAGCAGTTTAGATACAGGGGGCGGTGGAAAACTGTTTTTT. This encodes CASSLDTGGGGKLFF.

The rearrangement joins TRBV7-9 to TRBJ2-1; weak D call: TRBD2 (6 bases). This CDR3 has 15 amino acids. Trimming took off 3 bases at V and 0 bases at J, with 9 bases between the two ends. Germline V CDR1 and CDR2: SEHNR, FQNEAQ (reference sequence). The CDR3 is CASSFGGSSYNEQFF. The CDR3 DNA reads TGTGCCAGCAGCTTTGGAGGGAGCTCCTACAATGAGCAGTTCTTC.

V and J are TRBV4-1 and TRBJ1-2; 7 nucleotides match TRBD1. The V segment lost 3 bases and the J segment 6 bases; nucleotides outside the gene matches: 4. This CDR3 region has 13 residues. Germline V gives CDR1 MGHRA, CDR2 YSYEKL. CDR3 sequence: CASSHQQGNGYTF. CDR3 coding DNA: TGCGCCAGCAGCCACCAACAGGGGAATGGCTACACCTTC.

This clone was counted once. The genes are TRBV19 and TRBJ2-7; 16 bases fit TRBD2. CDR1 and CDR2 from the germline V gene are LNHDA and SQIVND (reference sequence). V gave up 4 bases and J gave up 2 bases; unmatched junction bases: 5. CDR3 length: 17 amino acids. The CDR3 DNA reads as TGTGCCAGTAGTAAGGGGACTAGCGGGGGGGGGACCTACGAGCAGTACTTC. Its translation is CASSKGTSGGGTYEQYF.

V gene TRBV6-1 combines with J gene TRBJ2-5; unclear D gene. The J call is in doubt because the DNA end fits TRBJ2-7 better. The germline CDR1 and CDR2 sequences are MNHNS and SASEGT. There are 14 residues in the CDR3. CDR3 region: CASSEATTRYEQYF. The CDR3 DNA follows: TGTGCCAGCAGTGAAGCGACAACCCGGTACGAGCAGTACTTC.

This chain joins TRBV5-1 and TRBJ2-1; 11 nucleotides align to TRBD2. J lost 6 bases, V lost 0 bases, and 17 bases had no gene match. The CDR3 runs to 20 residues. Germline V lookup: CDR1 SGHRS, CDR2 YFSETQ. CDR3 in amino acids: CASSLAVAASGGTGVNEQFF. The CDR3 DNA is TGCGCCAGCAGCTTGGCGGTAGCGGCTAGCGGGGGGACGGGGGTCAATGAGCAGTTCTTC.

The chain uses TRBV14 and TRBJ2-7, with D possibly being TRBD1 (6 bases). V was clipped by 8 bases and J by 1 base, with 15 bases between them. This CDR3 has 14 residues. The germline V gene has CDR1 SGHDN and CDR2 FVKESK. The CDR3 is CASRVRDTSYEQYF. CDR3 sequence (DNA): TGTGCCAGCCGCGTCCGGGACACTTCCTACGAGCAGTACTTC.

V is TRBV29-1 and J is TRBJ2-7; D is unresolved. The CDR3 totals 11 residues. Deletions cut 0 bases from V and 4 bases from J, with 4 bases between. The germline V gene has CDR1 SQVTM and CDR2 ANQGSEA. The CDR3 DNA sequence: TGCAGCGTTGAAGAACGGTACGAGCAGTACTTC. It encodes CSVEERYEQYF.

V gene TRBV23-1 combines with J gene TRBJ1-2, with a tentative D call TRBD1 (5 bases). TRBV23-1 is designated an ORF whose function remains uncertain. CDR3 length equals 14 residues. V lost 3 bases, J lost 4 bases, and 12 bases lay in between. This chain's CDR3 is CASSQKTVGYGYTF. CDR3 coding DNA: TGCGCCAGCAGTCAGAAGACAGTCGGCTATGGCTACACCTTC.

To note about this clone: Other DNA sequences of this sample code for an identical CDR3. The chain employs TRBV13 and TRBJ2-7; D perhaps matches TRBD1 (6 bases). This CDR3 comprises 15 residues. Germline V gives CDR1 PRHDT, CDR2 FYEKMQ (reference sequence). The V end was cut by 0 bases, the J end by 2 bases, with 11 bases between. Written as DNA, the CDR3 is TGTGCCAGCAGCTTAGGCCTAGGGGGAACCTACGAGCAGTACTTC. It codes for CASSLGLGGTYEQYF.

V usage is TRBV11-2 and J usage is TRBJ2-7; perhaps TRBD2 as D (7 bases). V lost 3 bases, J lost 3 bases, and 15 bases lay in between. Germline V CDR1 and CDR2: SGHAT, FQNNGV. The CDR3 extends over 15 amino acids. Written as DNA, the CDR3 is TGTGCCAGCAGCTTGGGGGGGCCGGGGGGCTACGAGCAGTACTTC. Protein product: CASSLGGPGGYEQYF.

The V gene is TRBV10-3, the J gene TRBJ2-7, with 8 positions matching TRBD2. This CDR3 region has 15 residues. J lost 6 bases, V lost 0 bases, and 7 bases had no gene match. Germline loops: CDR1 ENHRY, CDR2 SYGVKD. CDR3 amino acids: CAISESERGSPEQYF. In DNA, the CDR3 is TGTGCCATCAGTGAGTCGGAGCGGGGGTCTCCCGAGCAGTACTTC.

The table lists this clone with a count of one. One end of the junction does not line up with germline, which may come from a read error. This chain joins TRBV9 and TRBJ2-7; D remains unclear. This CDR3 has 14 amino acids. Germline values: CDR1 SGDLS, CDR2 YYNGEE. DNA of the CDR3: TGTGCCAACAGCGTAGAGCAGGATCCCTACGAGCAGTACTTC. Translated, it gives CANSVEQDPYEQYF.

With regard to this clone: The junction departs from the called germline gene at one end, perhaps through a read error. The V call is TRBV9, the J call TRBJ1-2; perhaps TRBD1 as D (6 bases). Germline V gene lookup returns CDR1 SGDLS and CDR2 YYNGEE. This CDR3 is 15 amino acids long. The DNA for the CDR3 is TGTGCCAGCAGTCCCCGGAACCAGGGGTCCTATAGCTACACCTTC. Translation gives CASSPRNQGSYSYTF.